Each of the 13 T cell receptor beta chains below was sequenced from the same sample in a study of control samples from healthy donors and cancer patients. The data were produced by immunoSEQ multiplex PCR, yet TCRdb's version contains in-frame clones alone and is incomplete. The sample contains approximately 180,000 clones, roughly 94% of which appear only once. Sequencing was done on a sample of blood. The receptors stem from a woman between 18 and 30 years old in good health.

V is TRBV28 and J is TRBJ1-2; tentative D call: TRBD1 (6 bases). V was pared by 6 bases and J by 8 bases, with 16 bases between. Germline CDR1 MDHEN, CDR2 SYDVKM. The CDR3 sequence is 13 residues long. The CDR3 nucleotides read TGTGCCAGCAGCATCGGGACATCGAGGGGCTACACCTTC. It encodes CASSIGTSRGYTF.

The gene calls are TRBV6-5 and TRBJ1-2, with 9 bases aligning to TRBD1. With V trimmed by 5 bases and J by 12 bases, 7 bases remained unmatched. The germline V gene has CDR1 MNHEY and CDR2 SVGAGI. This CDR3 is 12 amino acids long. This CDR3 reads CASSPGQGIDTF. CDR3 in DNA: TGTGCCAGCAGTCCGGGACAGGGAATTGACACCTTC.

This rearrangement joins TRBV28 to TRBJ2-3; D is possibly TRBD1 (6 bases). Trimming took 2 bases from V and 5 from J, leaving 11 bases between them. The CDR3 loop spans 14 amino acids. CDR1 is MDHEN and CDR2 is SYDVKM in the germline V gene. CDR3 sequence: CASSLTTGQDTQYF. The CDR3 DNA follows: TGTGCCAGCAGTTTAACAACAGGGCAAGATACGCAGTATTTT.

This CDR3 reads CASSFYTADNEQFF. For the CDR3, the DNA is TGCGCCAGCAGCTTCTACACAGCGGACAATGAGCAGTTCTTC. V and J are TRBV5-1 and TRBJ2-1, with D possibly matching TRBD2 (5 bases). The length of the CDR3 is 14 residues. Germline values: CDR1 SGHRS, CDR2 YFSETQ. Trimming removed 2 bases from V and 5 bases from J, with 11 bases in between.

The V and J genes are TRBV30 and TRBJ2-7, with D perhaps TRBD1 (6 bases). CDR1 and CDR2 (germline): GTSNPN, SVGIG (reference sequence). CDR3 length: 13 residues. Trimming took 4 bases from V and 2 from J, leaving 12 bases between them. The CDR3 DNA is TGTGCCTGGACGTGGGGGCGCCCCTACGAGCAGTACTTC. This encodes CAWTWGRPYEQYF.

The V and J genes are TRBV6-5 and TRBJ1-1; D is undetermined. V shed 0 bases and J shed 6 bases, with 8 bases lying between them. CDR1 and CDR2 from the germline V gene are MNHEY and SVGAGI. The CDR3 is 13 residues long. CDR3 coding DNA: TGTGCCAGCAGTTACTCTAGGGATGCTGAAGCTTTCTTT. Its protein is CASSYSRDAEAFF.

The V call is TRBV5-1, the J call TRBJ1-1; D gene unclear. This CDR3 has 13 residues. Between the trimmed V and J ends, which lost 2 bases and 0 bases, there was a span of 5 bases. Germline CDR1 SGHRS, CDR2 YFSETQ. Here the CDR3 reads CASSFSMNTEAFF. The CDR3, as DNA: TGCGCCAGCAGCTTTTCCATGAACACTGAAGCTTTCTTT.

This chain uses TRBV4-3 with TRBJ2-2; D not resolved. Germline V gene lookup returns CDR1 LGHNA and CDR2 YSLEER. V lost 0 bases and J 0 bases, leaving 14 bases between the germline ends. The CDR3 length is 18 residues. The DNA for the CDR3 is TGCGCCAGCAGCCAAGATCTCGTGGCGGAGCCGAACACCGGGGAGCTGTTTTTT. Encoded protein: CASSQDLVAEPNTGELFF.

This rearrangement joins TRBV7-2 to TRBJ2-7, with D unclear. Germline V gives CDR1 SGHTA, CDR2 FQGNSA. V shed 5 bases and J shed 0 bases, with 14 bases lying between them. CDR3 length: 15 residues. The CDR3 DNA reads TGTGCCAGCAGCCCGTTTCGCCGTAGCTCCTACGAGCAGTACTTC. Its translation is CASSPFRRSSYEQYF.

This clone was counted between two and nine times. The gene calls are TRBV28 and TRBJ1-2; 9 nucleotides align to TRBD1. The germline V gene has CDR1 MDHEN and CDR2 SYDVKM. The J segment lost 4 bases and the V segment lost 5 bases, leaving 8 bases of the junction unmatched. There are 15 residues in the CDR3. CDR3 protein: CASSPGQGFSYGYTF. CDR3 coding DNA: TGTGCCAGCAGTCCGGGACAGGGATTTTCCTATGGCTACACCTTC.

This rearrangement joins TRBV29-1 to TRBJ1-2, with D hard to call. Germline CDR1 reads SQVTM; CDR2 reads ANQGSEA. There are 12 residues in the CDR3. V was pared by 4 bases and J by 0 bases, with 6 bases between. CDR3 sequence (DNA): TGCAGCGTTGCGGGAGCTAACTATGGCTACACCTTC. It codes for CSVAGANYGYTF.

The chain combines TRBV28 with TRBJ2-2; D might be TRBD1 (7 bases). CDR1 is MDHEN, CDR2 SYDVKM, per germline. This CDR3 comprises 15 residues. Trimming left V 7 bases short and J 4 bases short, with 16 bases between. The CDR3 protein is CASKEGGTVTGELFF. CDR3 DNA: TGTGCCAGCAAGGAGGGCGGGACAGTCACCGGGGAGCTGTTTTTT.

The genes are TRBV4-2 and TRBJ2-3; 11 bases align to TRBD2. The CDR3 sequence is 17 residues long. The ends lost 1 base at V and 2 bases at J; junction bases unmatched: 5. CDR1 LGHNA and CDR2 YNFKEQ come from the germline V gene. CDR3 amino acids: CASSQAFSGRATDTQYF. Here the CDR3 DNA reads TGTGCCAGCAGCCAAGCGTTTAGCGGGAGGGCCACAGATACGCAGTATTTT.